Given below is one T cell receptor beta chain in context. Antigen specificity is unknown. CDR3 length: 13 residues. CDR1 and CDR2 from the germline V gene are MNHEY and SVGEGT. Trimming stripped 4 bases from V and 3 bases from J, with 10 bases between. These data originate in a study of T cell responses to AZD1222 COVID-19 vaccine. General study results and limits: The study identified only six AZD1222 recipients as seropositive at baseline. The donor cohort was predominantly white British with a female majority, and clonal diversity may have been underestimated.

Clones were read by immunoSEQ multiplex PCR, and TCRdb kept only the in-frame ones, dropping some. The sample lists about 120,000 clones; 90% were seen once. This receptor was obtained from an adult in good health. The sample here was peripheral blood, taken on day 0 of AZD1222 vaccination. The chain combines TRBV6-2 or TRBV6-3 with TRBJ2-7, with D unclear. The CDR3 reads CASSFTGGYEQYF. CDR3 DNA sequence: TGTGCCAGCAGTTTTACGGGCGGCTACGAGCAGTACTTC.